The 22 T cell receptor beta chains listed next were all sequenced from one sample in a study of blood T cell repertoires in COVID-19. Assay used: immunoSEQ multiplex PCR; TCRdb lists only in-frame clones, some missing. The repertoire has 60,000 to 80,000 clones, 84% of them found once; the top ten carry roughly 9.2%. Material for sequencing was peripheral blood. Every receptor here comes from a man aged 45-65 years with active COVID-19.

The rearrangement joins TRBV7-2 to TRBJ1-4, with a weak D call TRBD1 (5 bases). From germline, CDR1 is SGHTA and CDR2 FQGNSA. V dropped 6 bases and J dropped 8 bases, with 13 bases sitting between them. The CDR3 consists of 13 residues. The CDR3 nucleotides are TGTGCCAGCAGACCAGGGATTAAGGAAAAACTGTTTTTT. As protein: CASRPGIKEKLFF.

The chain employs TRBV18 and TRBJ1-5; possibly TRBD1 for D (6 bases). The CDR3 runs to 15 residues. The V and J ends lost 3 bases and 0 bases respectively, with 9 bases between them. Germline V lookup: CDR1 KGHSH, CDR2 LQKENI. CDR3 nucleotides: TGTGCCAGCTCACCCCAGGGGTATAGCAATCAGCCCCAGCATTTT. Translated, it gives CASSPQGYSNQPQHF.

The rearrangement uses TRBV7-2 and TRBJ1-2, with TRBD1 matching over 9 bases. This CDR3 is 14 amino acids long. V lost 3 bases to trimming and J lost 9 bases; unmatched junction nucleotides: 8. The germline gives CDR1 SGHTA, CDR2 FQGNSA. CDR3 sequence reads: CASSFGYRGQSYTF. The CDR3 DNA reads TGTGCCAGCAGCTTTGGTTACAGGGGGCAGAGCTACACCTTC.

This clone has more than one count but fewer than ten. The chain recombines TRBV3-1 (or the pseudogene TRBV3-2) with TRBJ1-2, with 11 bases lining up with TRBD1. Per the germline V gene, CDR1 is LGHDT and CDR2 is YNNKEL (reference sequence). This CDR3 is built from 14 residues. V dropped 0 bases and J dropped 13; count of bases not matched to a gene: 7. CDR3 sequence reads: CASSQDLGQGAGTF. CDR3 bases: TGTGCCAGCAGCCAAGATCTCGGACAGGGGGCTGGCACCTTC.

This clone occurred a few times. The V call is TRBV6-5, the J call TRBJ2-2; D uncertain. The CDR3 loop spans 16 amino acids. Trimming pared 0 bases from V and 6 bases from J, leaving 14 bases between. Germline CDR1 and CDR2: MNHEY and SVGAGI. The CDR3 is CASSYSTWQQAGELFF. The CDR3 DNA reads TGTGCCAGCAGTTACTCGACGTGGCAGCAGGCCGGGGAGCTGTTTTTT.

The rearrangement joins TRBV5-6 to TRBJ1-2; TRBD1 matches at 9 bases. CDR3 length equals 12 residues. Per the germline V gene, CDR1 is SGHDT and CDR2 is YYEEEE. V trimming: 4 bases; J trimming: 8 bases; junction bases outside the gene matches: 3. CDR3 protein: CASSGQGQGYTF. CDR3 nucleotides: TGTGCCAGCAGCGGACAGGGGCAAGGCTACACCTTC.

The rearrangement joins TRBV9 to TRBJ2-7; D possibly corresponds to TRBD1 (6 bases). Trimming removed 2 bases at V and 6 bases at J, with 12 bases between. Germline CDR1 SGDLS, CDR2 YYNGEE. The CDR3 spans 13 residues. The CDR3 coding sequence is TGTGCCAGCAGCGTCGACAGGAAAGGCGAGCAGTACTTC. This translates into CASSVDRKGEQYF.

This clone was counted only a few times. The chain has TRBV3-1 (or the pseudogene TRBV3-2) and TRBJ1-5; possibly TRBD1 for D (6 bases). The CDR3 extends over 17 amino acids. The germline V gene encodes CDR1 LGHDT and CDR2 YNNKEL (reference sequence). V was cut by 4 bases and J by 1 base, with 17 bases left in between. The CDR3 DNA follows: TGTGCCAGCAGCCCAGAACGGGGCACAGGGAGCAATCAGCCCCAGCATTTT. Amino acid sequence: CASSPERGTGSNQPQHF.

CDR3 region: CSAVTTGEAFF. CDR3 DNA sequence: TGCAGCGCCGTCACGACTGGCGAAGCTTTCTTT. V gene TRBV29-1 combines with J gene TRBJ1-1; unclear D gene. The CDR3 sequence is 11 residues long. Germline lookup yields CDR1 SQVTM and CDR2 ANQGSEA. The V end lost 7 bases, the J end lost 8 bases, and 14 bases lay between the germline ends.

J is TRBJ2-1 and V is TRBV29-1, with a tentative D call TRBD1 (6 bases). Per germline, CDR1 SQVTM and CDR2 ANQGSEA. With 1 base removed from V and 0 bases from J, the gap between germline ends came to 22 bases. The length of the CDR3 is 19 residues. The CDR3 here is CSVEVQSGQKTSSYNEQFF. The CDR3, as DNA: TGCAGCGTTGAAGTTCAATCGGGACAAAAAACGAGCTCCTACAATGAGCAGTTCTTC.

The V and J genes are TRBV5-4 and TRBJ2-7; the match to TRBD2 covers 13 bases. Germline V CDR1 and CDR2: SGHNT, YYREEE (reference sequence). The CDR3 extends over 15 amino acids. The V segment lost 1 base and the J segment 5 bases; nucleotides outside the gene matches: 3. CDR3 amino acids: CASSLTSGGAHEQYF. CDR3 sequence (DNA): TGTGCCAGCAGCTTGACTAGCGGGGGGGCCCACGAGCAGTACTTC.

J is TRBJ1-4 and V is TRBV10-3; 7 bases are shared with TRBD1. The V gene's germline CDR1 is ENHRY and CDR2 SYGVKD. With 6 bases clipped from V and 5 bases from J, the junction kept 6 bases outside the gene matches. This CDR3 has 14 residues. The chain's CDR3 is CAIRRQGLNEKLFF. The DNA of the CDR3 is TGTGCCATCAGGAGACAGGGCTTAAATGAAAAACTGTTTTTT.

This clone is a singleton in its sample. This rearrangement joins TRBV10-3 to TRBJ2-7, with 9 bases fitting TRBD1. The CDR3 is 15 residues long. In germline, CDR1 is ENHRY, CDR2 SYGVKD. J gave up 6 bases and V 8 bases, and 14 bases lay outside the gene matches. The CDR3 region is CAILRGTGILGEQYF. DNA of the CDR3: TGTGCCATCCTCCGTGGGACAGGGATTCTTGGCGAGCAGTACTTC.

Notes on this clone: An end of the junction does not agree with germline; a read error may underlie this. This chain's CDR3 is CASSPRLAGTDGELFF. Written as DNA, the CDR3 is TGTGCTAGCAGCCCAAGGCTAGCGGGAACCGACGGGGAGCTGTTTTTT. The chain carries TRBV7-7 and TRBJ2-2, with 9 bases lining up with TRBD2. Germline assignment: CDR1 SSHAT and CDR2 FNYEAQ (reference sequence). This CDR3 has 16 residues.

V gene TRBV5-1 combines with J gene TRBJ2-2; D not certain. Germline values: CDR1 SGHRS, CDR2 YFSETQ. Trimming cost V 4 bases and J 6 bases, with 10 bases left between them. The CDR3 sequence is 13 residues long. CDR3 amino acids: CASSPPLSGELFF. CDR3 bases: TGCGCCAGCAGCCCCCCTCTCTCCGGGGAGCTGTTTTTT.

The rearrangement links TRBV11-2 to TRBJ2-7; D call uncertain. CDR1 and CDR2 (germline): SGHAT, FQNNGV. This CDR3 contains 14 residues. V lost 1 base, J lost 0 bases, and 7 bases lay in between. CDR3 DNA: TGTGCCAGCAGCTTAGTACAGAGCTCCTACGAGCAGTACTTC. The encoded protein is CASSLVQSSYEQYF.

This chain links TRBV5-6 with TRBJ2-3; 12 bases align to TRBD2. Germline-derived CDR1 and CDR2 are SGHDT and YYEEEE. The length of the CDR3 is 16 residues. V shed 7 bases and J 7 bases; nucleotides not matched to a gene: 13. DNA for the CDR3: TGTGCCAGCGGACCCCGGACTAGCGGGATAGGAAATACGCAGTATTTT. Its translation is CASGPRTSGIGNTQYF. Based on the CDR3 plus reference TRBV5-6 and TRBJ2-3, the full variable domain is DAGVTQSPTHLIKTRGQQVTLRCSPKSGHDTVSWYQQALGQGPQFIFQYYEEEERQRGNFPDRFSGHQFPNYSSELNVNALLLGDSALYLCASGPRTSGIGNTQYFGPGTRLTVL.

The chain has TRBV5-8 and TRBJ2-1, with 9 bases fitting TRBD2. V shed 2 bases and J 7 bases; nucleotides not matched to a gene: 10. This CDR3 is 16 amino acids long. Germline V lookup: CDR1 SGHTS, CDR2 YDEGEE. The CDR3 region is CASSFFAGGPGNEQFF. CDR3 in DNA: TGTGCCAGCAGCTTTTTCGCGGGAGGGCCCGGGAATGAGCAGTTCTTC.

The chain recombines TRBV4-3 with TRBJ2-1; 10 nucleotides match TRBD1. The CDR3 has 15 amino acids. V shed 2 bases and J 7 bases; nucleotides not matched to a gene: 5. CDR1 is LGHNA, CDR2 YSLEER, per germline. CDR3 bases: TGCGCCAGCAGCCAATTTCGGACAGGGGGGAATGAGCAGTTCTTC. This translates into CASSQFRTGGNEQFF.

The V gene is TRBV27, the J gene TRBJ2-5, with a possible D match to TRBD1 (7 bases). This CDR3 region has 12 residues. The germline CDR1 and CDR2 sequences are MNHEY and SMNVEV (reference sequence). Trimming cost V 7 bases and J 7 bases, with 13 bases left between them. The CDR3 DNA reads TGTGCCAGCACCGCAGGGGGAGGGACCCAGTACTTC. It codes for CASTAGGGTQYF.

The chain carries TRBV5-8 and TRBJ2-7; weak D call: TRBD2 (6 bases). Germline loops: CDR1 SGHTS, CDR2 YDEGEE. The V and J ends lost 7 bases and 5 bases respectively, with 10 bases between them. The CDR3 is 11 residues long. The CDR3: CASSGADEQYF. CDR3 nucleotide sequence: TGTGCCAGCTCGGGAGCCGACGAGCAGTACTTC.

The rearrangement links TRBV9 to TRBJ2-1; D perhaps matches TRBD2 (6 bases). The CDR3 covers 16 residues. Trimming removed 2 bases at V and 0 bases at J, with 12 bases between. Germline CDR1 SGDLS, CDR2 YYNGEE. The CDR3 reads CASSVYGSGSYNEQFF. DNA of the CDR3: TGTGCCAGCAGCGTTTACGGGAGTGGCTCCTACAATGAGCAGTTCTTC.